This note documents a single T cell receptor (beta chain) sequence. The data originate from a study of T cells of healthy individuals. TCRdb processed the 5' RACE reads anew with MiXCR; each CDR3 protein has one entry. The data contain fewer than 70,000 distinct CDR3 sequences, 14% to 15% of them singletons. The TCR was taken from a human donor in good health.

The CDR3 DNA reads as TGTGCCACCAGTGCAGCGACCCCTAGTTACAATGAGCAGTTCTTC. This codes for CATSAATPSYNEQFF. V gene TRBV24-1 combines with J gene TRBJ2-1; D not resolved. The germline V gene encodes CDR1 KGHDR and CDR2 SFDVKD. V was trimmed by 5 bases and J by 4 bases, leaving 14 bases between them. This CDR3 contains 15 residues.